This passage covers 32 T cell receptor beta chains from one sample sequenced in a study of shared clonotypes between healthy human individuals (dated by TCRdb to 2020 to 2022). Library prep was done by the immunoSEQ multiplex PCR assay. What TCRdb holds here is the immuneACCESS table cut down to in-frame rearrangements. Part of the clones is not present; checked against another copy, under half of the missing clones reflect an unresolved V gene, and the others are unexplained. This sample holds millions of clones; 85% to 95% were observed only once. The ten biggest clones cover roughly 1% of the sample. CD8 naive samples were CD45RO-negative cells positively selected for CCR7, giving a CD45RA+CCR7+ population that excluded TemRA cells. The sample taken for sequencing was naive CD8+ T cells sorted from blood. The cell subset or site label here, explained by the study, means: CD45RA+CCR7+. The receptors stem from a man aged 18 to 29 in good health.

The chain's CDR3 is CASKSGTGGSANSPLHF. Written as DNA, the CDR3 is TGTGCCAGCAAGTCCGGGACAGGGGGCTCAGCGAATTCACCCCTCCACTTT. The gene calls are TRBV27 and TRBJ1-6; 12 bases align to TRBD1. Trimming at V came to 7 bases and at J to 7 bases, leaving 11 bases not matched to a gene. This CDR3 region has 17 residues. From germline, CDR1 is MNHEY and CDR2 SMNVEV (reference sequence).

This clone was counted once. Other DNA sequences in the same sample also yield this CDR3. The V call is TRBV28, the J call TRBJ2-7, with 8 bases lining up with TRBD1. V lost 4 bases to trimming and J lost 2 bases; unmatched junction nucleotides: 1. Germline values: CDR1 MDHEN, CDR2 SYDVKM. The CDR3 covers 13 residues. This CDR3 is CASSSTGAYEQYF. CDR3 bases: TGTGCCAGCAGTTCGACAGGGGCCTACGAGCAGTACTTC.

The CDR3 region has the DNA TGTGCCAGCAGCTTAGACGGGGACTATGGCTACACCTTC. It yields the protein CASSLDGDYGYTF. This chain links TRBV7-3 with TRBJ1-2, with D hard to call. The CDR3 spans 13 residues. Trimming removed 2 bases at V and 3 bases at J, with 7 bases between. Germline CDR1 and CDR2: SGHTA and FQGTGA.

The V call is TRBV4-2, the J call TRBJ1-5, with no clear D. The CDR3 covers 16 residues. The V gene lost 0 bases and the J gene lost 0 bases, with 9 bases spanning the gap. Germline assignment: CDR1 LGHNA and CDR2 YNFKEQ. The chain's CDR3 is CASSQDGEFSNQPQHF. The CDR3 DNA is TGTGCCAGCAGCCAAGATGGCGAGTTTAGCAATCAGCCCCAGCATTTT.

The chain uses TRBV19 and TRBJ2-7; the match to TRBD2 covers 10 bases. The germline gives CDR1 LNHDA, CDR2 SQIVND (reference sequence). This CDR3 comprises 16 residues. Trimming cost V 5 bases and J 0 bases; bases outside gene matches: 7. Here the CDR3 reads CASSARLAGSSYEQYF. The CDR3 DNA is TGTGCCAGTAGTGCGAGACTAGCGGGTAGCTCCTACGAGCAGTACTTC.

This rearrangement joins TRBV6-6 to TRBJ1-2; D uncertain. CDR3 length equals 11 residues. Germline V gene lookup returns CDR1 MNHNY and CDR2 SVGAGI (reference sequence). CDR3 loop: CAALMGYGYTF. The CDR3 region has the DNA TGTGCAGCTCTCATGGGCTATGGCTACACCTTC.

This sequence joins TRBV7-9 and TRBJ1-6; the D gene is possibly TRBD1 (6 bases). This CDR3 contains 14 residues. V lost 6 bases and J lost 9, with 15 bases in between. Germline CDR1 SEHNR, CDR2 FQNEAQ (reference sequence). CDR3 region: CASRSRDKFSPLHF. The CDR3 nucleotides are TGTGCCAGCAGATCCCGGGACAAATTTTCACCCCTCCACTTT.

The chain is built from TRBV9 and TRBJ1-6; D may be TRBD1 (5 bases). Germline V CDR1 and CDR2: SGDLS, YYNGEE. Between the trimmed V and J ends, which lost 3 bases and 7 bases, there was a span of 11 bases. The CDR3 sequence is 14 residues long. CDR3 sequence: CASSETPGNSPLHF. The CDR3 nucleotides read TGTGCCAGCAGCGAAACCCCAGGGAATTCACCCCTCCACTTT.

This clone is a singleton in its sample. This chain links TRBV19 with TRBJ2-1; D remains ambiguous. Trimming pared 9 bases from V and 0 bases from J, leaving 15 bases between. CDR1 is LNHDA, CDR2 SQIVND, per germline (reference sequence). This CDR3 region has 15 residues. The CDR3 region is CASSPYGSSYNEQFF. In DNA, the CDR3 is TGTGCCAGCAGCCCATACGGCAGCTCCTACAATGAGCAGTTCTTC.

CDR3 bases: TGTGCCAGCAGGGAGCCCCAGCATTTT. Its protein is CASREPQHF. V usage is TRBV11-2 and J usage is TRBJ1-5; D unresolved. Trimming took 6 bases from V and 8 from J, leaving 2 bases between them. The germline V gene encodes CDR1 SGHAT and CDR2 FQNNGV. The CDR3 covers 9 residues. The whole variable domain, remainder taken from reference TRBV11-2 and TRBJ1-5, is EAGVAQSPRYKIIEKRQSVAFWCNPISGHATLYWYQQILGQGPKLLIQFQNNGVVDDSQLPKDRFSAERLKGVDSTLKIQPAKLEDSAVYLCASREPQHFGDGTRLSIL.

The rearrangement uses TRBV27 and TRBJ2-2; 12 nucleotides align to TRBD2. Unmatched junction bases numbered 8, after V lost 6 bases and J lost 6 bases. Germline values: CDR1 MNHEY, CDR2 SMNVEV (reference sequence). The CDR3 contains 16 residues. The CDR3 DNA follows: TGTGCCAGCAGCCTTGGACTAGCGGGATGGCCCGGGGAGCTGTTTTTT. It is translated as CASSLGLAGWPGELFF.

Regarding this clone: The same CDR3 also results from other DNA sequences found in this sample. The J gene is TRBJ2-3, the V gene TRBV9; unclear D gene. The V end lost 0 bases, the J end lost 2 bases, and 7 bases lay between the germline ends. Germline CDR1 SGDLS, CDR2 YYNGEE. The CDR3 is 14 residues long. The CDR3 is CASSVEGSTDTQYF. Here the CDR3 DNA reads TGTGCCAGCAGCGTAGAAGGGTCCACAGATACGCAGTATTTT.

This chain connects TRBV29-1 to TRBJ2-3, with D hard to call. CDR1 and CDR2 (germline): SQVTM, ANQGSEA. Trimming left V 5 bases short and J 4 bases short, with 4 bases between. The CDR3 loop spans 10 amino acids. The CDR3 DNA sequence: TGCAGCGTTTCCTCAGATACGCAGTATTTT. Translated, it gives CSVSSDTQYF.

The rearrangement joins TRBV19 to TRBJ1-6; D is perhaps TRBD1 (5 bases). CDR1 LNHDA and CDR2 SQIVND come from the germline V gene (reference sequence). V lost 1 base and J 6 bases, leaving 10 bases between the germline ends. The CDR3 runs to 15 residues. CDR3 DNA sequence: TGTGCCAGTAGTATAGCGACAGATTCTAATTCACCCCTCCACTTT. It translates to CASSIATDSNSPLHF.

The V gene is TRBV5-1, the J gene TRBJ2-5, with 9 bases aligning to TRBD1. The CDR3 sequence is 16 residues long. Germline CDR1 is SGHRS and CDR2 is YFSETQ. Trimming cost V 0 bases and J 2 bases; bases outside gene matches: 5. CDR3 region: CASSLDGTGFQETQYF. CDR3 DNA: TGCGCCAGCAGCTTGGATGGGACAGGGTTTCAAGAGACCCAGTACTTC.

The J gene is TRBJ2-7, the V gene TRBV28, with 10 bases fitting TRBD1. J gave up 3 bases and V 1 base, and 6 bases lay outside the gene matches. The CDR3 runs to 16 residues. Germline values: CDR1 MDHEN, CDR2 SYDVKM. CDR3 residues: CASSLLGQGNFYEQYF. The CDR3 DNA reads TGTGCCAGCAGTTTATTGGGACAGGGGAACTTCTACGAGCAGTACTTC.

This rearrangement joins TRBV15 to TRBJ2-7; tentative D call: TRBD1 (6 bases). Per germline, CDR1 LNHNV and CDR2 YYDKDF (reference sequence). CDR3 length equals 15 residues. The V end was cut by 3 bases, the J end by 4 bases, with 16 bases between. The CDR3 protein is CATSSNRDKNYEQYF. The CDR3 nucleotides read TGTGCCACCAGCAGCAACCGGGACAAAAATTACGAGCAGTACTTC.

Written as DNA, the CDR3 is TGCGCCAGCAGCCATACAGCTAGCGGGGGGACACCCTACGAGCAGTACTTC. Protein: CASSHTASGGTPYEQYF. The rearrangement uses TRBV4-1 and TRBJ2-7, with 11 nucleotides matching TRBD2. Germline V CDR1 and CDR2: MGHRA, YSYEKL. The CDR3 loop spans 17 amino acids. With V trimmed by 3 bases and J by 2 bases, 9 bases remained unmatched.

This chain connects TRBV4-1 to TRBJ1-3; 9 bases match TRBD1. The CDR3 is 17 residues long. The germline gives CDR1 MGHRA, CDR2 YSYEKL. The V gene end was trimmed by 1 base and the J gene end by 3 bases; junction bases not matched to a gene: 7. The CDR3 is CASSQGGQGSFGNTIYF. DNA for the CDR3: TGCGCCAGCAGCCAAGGGGGACAGGGCTCATTTGGAAACACCATATATTTT.

A single count supports this clone. The chain uses TRBV6-1 and TRBJ2-7, with 10 bases lining up with TRBD1. Germline values: CDR1 MNHNS, CDR2 SASEGT. The CDR3 totals 15 residues. V trimming: 4 bases; J trimming: 4 bases; junction bases outside the gene matches: 7. CDR3 residues: CASSAPGQGKYEQYF. The CDR3 bases are TGTGCCAGCAGTGCTCCGGGACAGGGGAAGTACGAGCAGTACTTC.

The V call is TRBV27, the J call TRBJ1-5; D is undetermined. Trimming took 8 bases from V and 8 from J, leaving 10 bases between them. The CDR3 consists of 11 residues. Germline assignment: CDR1 MNHEY and CDR2 SMNVEV (reference sequence). The CDR3 spells CASSLTEPQHF. CDR3 bases: TGTGCCAGCTCCCTCACCGAGCCCCAGCATTTT.

The genes are TRBV28 and TRBJ2-6; D gene ambiguous. This CDR3 comprises 16 residues. The germline V gene has CDR1 MDHEN and CDR2 SYDVKM. V was clipped by 5 bases and J by 1 base, with 12 bases between them. This CDR3 reads CASSKPALSGANVLTF. The CDR3 DNA reads as TGTGCCAGCAGTAAGCCGGCCTTGTCTGGGGCCAACGTCCTGACTTTC. The full variable domain, with the rest looked up from reference TRBV28 and TRBJ2-6, is DVKVTQSSRYLVKRTGEKVFLECVQDMDHENMFWYRQDPGLGLRLIYFSYDVKMKEKGDIPEGYSVSREKKERFSLILESASTNQTSMYLCASSKPALSGANVLTFGAGSRLTVL.

The chain employs TRBV10-3 and TRBJ2-7; 10 nucleotides match TRBD2. The V segment lost 3 bases and the J segment 2 bases; nucleotides outside the gene matches: 4. This CDR3 region has 15 residues. Germline-derived CDR1 and CDR2 are ENHRY and SYGVKD. CDR3 in DNA: TGTGCCATCAGTGAAGGACTAGCGGTCGCCTACGAGCAGTACTTC. Translation: CAISEGLAVAYEQYF.

The sample holds one count of this clone. The genes are TRBV18 and TRBJ1-6; 7 bases agree with TRBD1. Unmatched junction bases numbered 6, after V lost 0 bases and J lost 7 bases. Germline V lookup: CDR1 KGHSH, CDR2 LQKENI. The CDR3 covers 16 residues. CDR3 in DNA: TGTGCCAGCTCACCACCGGTCAGGGGGAGCAATTCACCCCTCCACTTT. The encoded protein is CASSPPVRGSNSPLHF.

The rearrangement links TRBV29-1 to TRBJ2-5; no reliable D call. The CDR3 covers 14 residues. Looked up from germline, CDR1 is SQVTM and CDR2 is ANQGSEA. Trimming pared 0 bases from V and 2 bases from J, leaving 10 bases between. This CDR3 reads CSVEDRSRQETQYF. CDR3 nucleotides: TGCAGCGTTGAAGATCGGAGTCGTCAAGAGACCCAGTACTTC.

This chain uses TRBV28 with TRBJ2-1, with TRBD1 matching 12 bases. This CDR3 contains 15 residues. The V gene's germline CDR1 is MDHEN and CDR2 SYDVKM. V shed 3 bases and J 9 bases; nucleotides not matched to a gene: 6. Here the CDR3 reads CASSFSGTGGAEQFF. Written as DNA, the CDR3 is TGTGCCAGCAGTTTTAGTGGGACAGGGGGCGCTGAGCAGTTCTTC.

The chain employs TRBV6-6 and TRBJ1-1; possible D gene TRBD1, 6 bases. The ends were cut back, 8 bases at V and 4 bases at J, with 17 bases in the middle. Germline CDR1 and CDR2: MNHNY and SVGAGI (reference sequence). CDR3 length: 14 residues. The CDR3 region is CASQHQGIGTEAFF. Written as DNA, the CDR3 is TGTGCCAGCCAACATCAGGGGATCGGCACTGAAGCTTTCTTT.

V and J are TRBV6-6 and TRBJ1-2, with D possibly matching TRBD1 (5 bases). V was clipped by 0 bases and J by 12 bases, with 17 bases between them. Germline CDR1 reads MNHNY; CDR2 reads SVGAGI (reference sequence). The CDR3 consists of 14 residues. CDR3 loop: CASSYSFPDSGDTF. The CDR3 bases are TGTGCCAGCAGTTACTCCTTCCCAGACAGTGGAGACACCTTC.

The V call is TRBV2, the J call TRBJ1-4; 7 positions match TRBD1. V shed 0 bases, J shed 8 bases, and the junction held 9 bases outside the gene matches. Germline CDR1 and CDR2: SNHLY and FYNNEI. CDR3 length: 16 residues. The CDR3 sequence: CASSEALEGAREKLFF. CDR3 bases: TGTGCCAGCAGTGAAGCGCTTGAGGGGGCTAGAGAAAAACTGTTTTTT.

About this clone itself: Other nucleotide sequences in the sample specify the same CDR3. The J gene is TRBJ2-7, the V gene TRBV19; 14 bases are shared with TRBD2. Looked up from germline, CDR1 is LNHDA and CDR2 is SQIVND (reference sequence). The CDR3 has 14 amino acids. V trimming: 8 bases; J trimming: 1 base; junction bases outside the gene matches: 1. The DNA of the CDR3 is TGTGCCAGTGGGACTAGCGGGAGTTCCTACGAGCAGTACTTC. Translated: CASGTSGSSYEQYF.

The chain uses TRBV10-3 and TRBJ2-7; possibly TRBD2 for D (6 bases). The length of the CDR3 is 14 residues. Germline V gives CDR1 ENHRY, CDR2 SYGVKD. Trimming took 3 bases from V and 3 from J, leaving 12 bases between them. The CDR3 loop is CAISDLDYFYEQYF. Written as DNA, the CDR3 is TGTGCCATCAGTGACTTGGACTACTTCTACGAGCAGTACTTC.

The rearrangement links TRBV6-5 to TRBJ2-5, with D possibly matching TRBD1 (5 bases). The CDR3 consists of 12 residues. CDR1 is MNHEY and CDR2 is SVGAGI in the germline V gene. Trimming stripped 6 bases from V and 4 bases from J, with 9 bases between. As DNA, the CDR3 is TGTGCCAGCAGCCAAGGGGTAGAGACCCAGTACTTC. Translation gives CASSQGVETQYF.